Included here is one T cell receptor beta chain sequence, with context. Its antigen is not known. These data originate in a study of CD8+CD57+ T cells in acquired aplastic anemia. Across the study: Average DNA yield from sorted CD4+ and CD8+ cells was approximately 3 ug.

The TCR beta profiling, which covered VDJ combination and CDR3 sequence, was carried out using genomic DNA as the template. TCRdb re-analysed the reads in MiXCR, keeping a single row per CDR3 protein. The data show approximately 200,000 distinct CDR3 sequences, with about half seen just once and about 20% held by the top ten. Broader study findings: No significant patient-versus-control difference appeared in CD8+ Simpson's diversity. There were twenty-nine CD8+ CDR3 sequences that occurred in both patients and controls.

Patients chosen for sequencing had shown CD8+CD57+ cell expansion by flow cytometry. Germline V gene lookup returns CDR1 SGHVS and CDR2 FQNEAQ. V was shortened by 9 bases and J by 7 bases, with 10 bases between the two germline ends. The CDR3 is 12 amino acids. The receptor's source is a human donor with aplastic anemia. What was sequenced was sorted CD4+, CD8+, or CD8+CD57+ T cells (not recorded which) from PBMCs. The rearrangement uses TRBV7-8 and TRBJ1-6; no firm D call. The CDR3 loop reads CASGPGNSPLHF. For the CDR3, the DNA is TGTGCCAGTGGACCAGGAAATTCACCCCTCCACTTT.